Following are 30 T cell receptor beta chains from one sample sequenced in a study of T cell clonality in common variable immunodeficiency. The repertoire was sequenced with immunoSEQ multiplex PCR; TCRdb's copy has only in-frame clones and lacks some. Altogether about 81,000 clones were found in the sample, and no singletons occur. The specimen was peripheral blood mononuclear cells. These receptors were taken from a person aged 18 to 69 in good health.

At least ten counts were recorded for this clone. The observed sequence ends 3 residues before the CDR3 terminus, with the missing tail filled in from the germline J gene. The chain is built from TRBV2 and TRBJ2-1, with 11 bases matching TRBD2. CDR1 is SNHLY and CDR2 is FYNNEI in the germline V gene. V lost 10 bases, J lost 8 bases, and 7 bases stayed unmatched. This CDR3 contains 13 residues. The CDR3 region is CATSELAGDEQFF. The DNA read from the CDR3 is TGTGCCACCAGCGAACTAGCGGGAGATGAG.

This clone came up many times. The missing CDR3 end, 3 residues past where the read stops, is filled in from the germline J gene. The chain has TRBV16 and TRBJ2-1, with 9 bases identical to TRBD1. The germline V gene encodes CDR1 KGHSY and CDR2 FQNENV. V lost 4 bases to trimming and J lost 8 bases; unmatched junction nucleotides: 3. This CDR3 is 13 amino acids long. Here the CDR3 reads CASSPDRGHEQFF. The sequenced CDR3 bases are TGTGCCAGCAGCCCGGACAGGGGACATGAG.

This clone was recorded many times. The CDR3 is cut off 3 residues early in the read; its end comes from the germline J gene. The rearrangement uses TRBV7-3 and TRBJ2-3; TRBD1 agrees at 7 bases. The ends lost 3 bases at V and 1 base at J; junction bases unmatched: 1. Germline loops: CDR1 SGHTA, CDR2 FQGTGA. The CDR3 sequence is 14 residues long. The DNA read from the CDR3 is TGTGCCAGCAGCTTCGACAGGGGCACAGATACG. Translated: CASSFDRGTDT. The CDR3 reads in full as CASSFDRGTDTQYF.

There are many counts of this clone. The read terminates 3 residues ahead of where the CDR3 ends, so the germline J gene completes it. This sequence joins TRBV19 and TRBJ2-3; 7 nucleotides agree with TRBD2. From germline, CDR1 is LNHDA and CDR2 SQIVND (reference sequence). The trim removed 1 base at V and 0 bases at J, leaving 4 bases unmatched. This CDR3 has 16 amino acids. Incomplete CDR3 DNA: TGTGCCAGTAGTATAGTGGGTAGCGGGAGCACAGATACG. Translated: CASSIVGSGSTDT. The complete CDR3 protein is CASSIVGSGSTDTQYF.

In its sample, this clone was seen many times. The read terminates 3 residues ahead of where the CDR3 ends, so the germline J gene completes it. V usage is TRBV5-4 and J usage is TRBJ2-1, with D tentatively TRBD2 (6 bases). The CDR3 extends over 15 amino acids. Trimming shortened V by 0 bases and J by 4 bases, and 11 bases separated the two germline ends. Germline lookup yields CDR1 SGHNT and CDR2 YYREEE (reference sequence). The CDR3 sequence: CASSLGGKRYNEQFF. The sequenced part of the CDR3 DNA is TGTGCCAGCAGCTTGGGCGGGAAACGATACAATGAG.

This clone was observed at least ten times. The read falls 3 residues short of the CDR3 end, and the missing part is taken from the germline J gene. This chain links TRBV7-9 with TRBJ2-7; D gene ambiguous. Trimming took off 4 bases at V and 3 bases at J, with 7 bases between the two ends. Germline V CDR1 and CDR2: SEHNR, FQNEAQ (reference sequence). The CDR3 is 12 amino acids. The CDR3 DNA, read in part, is TGTGCCAGCAGCTCCACCGGCTACGAG. Translating gives CASSSTGYE. The full CDR3 sequence reads CASSSTGYEQYF. The full variable domain, in which reference TRBV7-9 and TRBJ2-7 provide the parts outside the CDR3, is DTGVSQNPRHKITKRGQNVTFRCDPISEHNRLYWYRQTLGQGPEFLTYFQNEAQLEKSRLLSDRFSAERPKGSFSTLEIQRTEQGDSAMYLCASSSTGYEQYFGPGTRLTVT.

This clone showed up many times. The DNA ends 3 residues before the CDR3 does, and the rest of the CDR3 is filled in from the germline J gene. This rearrangement joins TRBV19 to TRBJ1-1; D remains ambiguous. This CDR3 has 16 amino acids. Germline CDR1 and CDR2: LNHDA and SQIVND (reference sequence). V lost 0 bases and J lost 2, with 13 bases in between. CDR3 bases read: TGTGCCAGTAGTATAGATTTGAGGCAGCGCAACACTGAA. Amino acids: CASSIDLRQRNTE. The entire CDR3 sequence reads CASSIDLRQRNTEAFF.

This clone was seen repeatedly, ten times or more. The read gets to within 3 residues of the CDR3 end, and the germline J gene fills in the rest. The chain uses TRBV20-1 and TRBJ1-2, with D unclear. The CDR3 runs to 13 residues. V was pared by 5 bases and J by 2 bases, with 12 bases between. CDR1 DFQATT and CDR2 SNEGSKA come from the germline V gene (reference sequence). CDR3 DNA, as far as it was read: TGCAGTGCTCCAGAGCGGCAAAACTATGGC. Encoded protein: CSAPERQNYG. The complete CDR3 protein is CSAPERQNYGYTF.

The table lists this clone with many counts. The read ends 3 residues before the CDR3 terminus; that terminus is restored from the germline J gene. The V call is TRBV6-2 or TRBV6-3, the J call TRBJ2-1; 9 bases match TRBD2. This CDR3 has 16 amino acids. Trimming removed 0 bases from V and 8 bases from J; junction bases left unmatched: 8. The V gene's germline CDR1 is MNHEY and CDR2 SVGEGT. The sequenced part of the CDR3 DNA is TGTGCCAGCAGTTACTCGGCGGGAGGGCCGTTATATGAG. Its protein is CASSYSAGGPLYE. The entire CDR3 protein is CASSYSAGGPLYEQFF.

This clone was seen at least ten times. The read halts 3 residues ahead of the CDR3 end, with the missing end drawn from the germline J gene. The chain combines TRBV20-1 with TRBJ2-5, with D possibly matching TRBD1 (6 bases). Looked up from germline, CDR1 is DFQATT and CDR2 is SNEGSKA (reference sequence). The V gene lost 5 bases and the J gene lost 1 base, with 17 bases spanning the gap. This CDR3 is built from 15 residues. Here the CDR3 reads CSALRLAGAQETQYF. CDR3 DNA, as far as it was read: TGCAGTGCTCTCAGGCTGGCAGGGGCCCAAGAGACC.

This clone was seen many times. The missing CDR3 end, 3 residues past where the read stops, is filled in from the germline J gene. The gene calls are TRBV2 and TRBJ1-5; TRBD1 might be the D (6 bases). The CDR3 length is 16 residues. Germline CDR1 SNHLY, CDR2 FYNNEI. V dropped 9 bases and J dropped 0 bases, with 18 bases sitting between them. The covered CDR3 bases are TGTGCCAGTGAGGGGGTGACAGGATCTAGCAATCAGCCC. It is translated as CASEGVTGSSNQP. The whole CDR3 protein is CASEGVTGSSNQPQHF. Drawing the rest from reference TRBV2 and TRBJ1-5, the complete variable domain is EPEVTQTPSHQVTQMGQEVILRCVPISNHLYFYWYRQILGQKVEFLVSFYNNEISEKSEIFDDQFSVERPDGSNFTLKIRSTKLEDSAMYFCASEGVTGSSNQPQHFGDGTRLSIL.

Ten or more counts support this clone. CDR3 amino acids: CAWSNDTRGRGFYGYTF. Incomplete CDR3 DNA: TGTGCCTGGAGTAATGATACGAGGGGCAGGGGTTTCTATGGC. The rearrangement uses TRBV30 and TRBJ1-2, with D possibly matching TRBD1 (6 bases). The read gets to within 3 residues of the CDR3 end, and the germline J gene fills in the rest. Trimming left V 2 bases short and J 4 bases short, with 23 bases between. Germline lookup yields CDR1 GTSNPN and CDR2 SVGIG (reference sequence). This CDR3 has 17 amino acids.

Many counts were recorded for this clone. Read coverage stops 3 residues before the CDR3 terminus; the germline J gene supplies the remainder. The rearrangement links TRBV11-3 to TRBJ2-1; 7 bases agree with TRBD2. Germline loops: CDR1 SGHNT, CDR2 YENEEA. The CDR3 has 15 amino acids. The V gene end was trimmed by 0 bases and the J gene end by 8 bases; junction bases not matched to a gene: 7. The CDR3 sequence: CASSLDGGSSDEQFF. The CDR3 bases that were read are TGTGCCAGCAGCTTAGATGGCGGGAGTTCGGATGAG.

This clone was recorded at least ten times. The sequence runs out 3 residues before the end of the CDR3; the remainder is reconstructed from the germline J gene. The chain is built from TRBV28 and TRBJ1-2, with D possibly being TRBD1 (5 bases). The CDR3 runs to 13 residues. Germline V CDR1 and CDR2: MDHEN, SYDVKM. CDR3 DNA (partial): TGTGCCAGCACTTCCGCGGGGCGGGGGGGC. Residues: CASTSAGRGG. The whole CDR3 is CASTSAGRGGYTF.

This clone has at least ten counts. Coverage ceases 3 residues before the CDR3 finishes, and the germline J gene fills in the end. This rearrangement joins TRBV19 to TRBJ2-5; maybe TRBD2 (5 bases). The CDR3 has 13 amino acids. Germline assignment: CDR1 LNHDA and CDR2 SQIVND (reference sequence). V was cut by 4 bases and J by 1 base, with 7 bases left in between. The sequenced CDR3 bases are TGTGCCAGTAGTACGGACTCCCAAGAGACC. Encoded protein: CASSTDSQET. The entire CDR3 protein is CASSTDSQETQYF. The whole variable domain, filled in from reference TRBV19 and TRBJ2-5, reads DGGITQSPKYLFRKEGQNVTLSCEQNLNHDAMYWYRQDPGQGLRLIYYSQIVNDFQKGDIAEGYSVSREKKESFPLTVTSAQKNPTAFYLCASSTDSQETQYFGPGTRLLVL.

At least ten counts were recorded for this clone. Sequencing ends 3 residues short of the CDR3 end; the germline J gene provides the rest. The V gene is TRBV28, the J gene TRBJ1-5; D remains ambiguous. The CDR3 spans 12 residues. V was pared by 1 base and J by 7 bases, with 5 bases between. Germline values: CDR1 MDHEN, CDR2 SYDVKM. CDR3 amino acids: CASSLYGQPQHF. The covered CDR3 bases are TGTGCCAGCAGTTTATACGGGCAGCCC. The full variable domain, with the rest looked up from reference TRBV28 and TRBJ1-5, is DVKVTQSSRYLVKRTGEKVFLECVQDMDHENMFWYRQDPGLGLRLIYFSYDVKMKEKGDIPEGYSVSREKKERFSLILESASTNQTSMYLCASSLYGQPQHFGDGTRLSIL.

This clone appeared many times. The CDR3 is cut off 3 residues early in the read; its end comes from the germline J gene. The J gene is TRBJ2-7, the V gene TRBV5-6; D is ambiguous. The CDR3 is 12 amino acids. CDR1 is SGHDT and CDR2 is YYEEEE in the germline V gene. V lost 1 base, J lost 6 bases, and 8 bases lay in between. The CDR3 DNA, read in part, is TGTGCCAGCAGCTTGAGAGCCCTCGAG. Its translation: CASSLRALE. The CDR3 in its entirety is CASSLRALEQYF.

This clone has a count of ten or more. The missing CDR3 end, 3 residues past where the read stops, is filled in from the germline J gene. The chain employs TRBV7-9 and TRBJ1-5; D is uncertain. Germline CDR1 and CDR2: SEHNR and FQNEAQ (reference sequence). The CDR3 runs to 15 residues. V gave up 1 base and J gave up 2 bases, with 9 bases separating them. Incomplete CDR3 DNA: TGTGCCAGCAGCTTAGAGGGTTATGGCAATCAGCCC. Translation: CASSLEGYGNQP. The whole CDR3 protein reads CASSLEGYGNQPQHF.

This clone was seen at least ten times. Sequencing ends 3 residues short of the CDR3 end; the germline J gene provides the rest. The chain combines TRBV11-3 with TRBJ1-1, with D possibly matching TRBD1 (5 bases). There are 14 residues in the CDR3. Germline V CDR1 and CDR2: SGHNT, YENEEA. Trimming left V 2 bases short and J 0 bases short, with 7 bases between. The chain's CDR3 is CASSLNRLNTEAFF. The CDR3 DNA, read in part, is TGTGCCAGCAGCTTAAACAGGCTGAACACTGAA.

This clone was seen ten or more times. The observed sequence ends 3 residues before the CDR3 terminus, with the missing tail filled in from the germline J gene. V and J are TRBV5-1 and TRBJ1-1, with D perhaps matching TRBD1 (5 bases). Trimming stripped 3 bases from V and 0 bases from J, with 12 bases between. The germline V gene has CDR1 SGHRS and CDR2 YFSETQ. CDR3 length: 15 residues. The CDR3 here is CASSWGPRVNTEAFF. The part of the CDR3 DNA that was read is TGCGCCAGCAGCTGGGGTCCCAGGGTGAACACTGAA.

The table lists this clone with a few counts. CDR3 sequence: CASSPSGQGFYGQYF. The part of the CDR3 DNA that was read is TGTGCCAGCTCACCGAGCGGACAGGGGTTCTATGGT. The J gene is TRBJ2-4, the V gene TRBV18; 9 nucleotides line up with TRBD1. With the read ending 3 residues before the CDR3 end, the germline J gene is used to fill in that end. The CDR3 extends over 15 amino acids. The germline V gene encodes CDR1 KGHSH and CDR2 LQKENI.

The sample holds many counts of this clone. This CDR3 is also generated by other DNA sequences in the sample. CDR3 in amino acids: CASSAQGGNTIYF. The CDR3 DNA, read in part, is TGTGCCAGCAGTGCGCAGGGTGGAAACACC. The rearrangement links TRBV6-1 to TRBJ1-3, with D possibly matching TRBD1 (5 bases). The missing CDR3 end, 3 residues past where the read stops, is filled in from the germline J gene. Trimming cost V 4 bases and J 3 bases, with 7 bases left between them. The CDR3 consists of 13 residues. CDR1 is MNHNS, CDR2 SASEGT, per germline.

This clone was observed many times. From the germline J gene comes the end of the CDR3, since the read stops 3 residues before it. This chain links TRBV11-2 with TRBJ2-5, with TRBD2 as a possible D gene (6 bases). The germline CDR1 and CDR2 sequences are SGHAT and FQNNGV. The V and J ends lost 4 bases and 2 bases respectively, with 11 bases between them. CDR3 size: 14 residues. CDR3: CASSWGGEQETQYF. CDR3 DNA (partial): TGTGCCAGCAGCTGGGGCGGGGAGCAAGAGACC.

Ten or more counts support this clone. One end of the junction does not line up with germline, which may come from a read error. The CDR3 is cut off 3 residues early in the read; its end comes from the germline J gene. The chain recombines TRBV4-2 with TRBJ2-1, with 10 nucleotides matching TRBD2. Germline V gives CDR1 LGHNA, CDR2 YNFKEQ. This CDR3 has 17 residues. CDR3 protein: CASSQIRASGRGNEQFF. The CDR3 DNA, read in part, is TGCGCCAGCAGCCAGATAAGAGCTAGCGGGAGAGGGAATGAG.

This clone came up many times. Read data end 3 residues before the CDR3 end; the end is taken from the germline J gene. This rearrangement joins TRBV7-3 to TRBJ2-1; 10 positions match TRBD2. J lost 9 bases, V lost 2 bases, and 7 bases had no gene match. The germline CDR1 and CDR2 sequences are SGHTA and FQGTGA. CDR3 length: 15 residues. The part of the CDR3 DNA that was read is TGTGCCAGCAGCTTATCTAGCGGGGGTGAGGCTGAG. Amino acids: CASSLSSGGEAE. The entire CDR3 reads CASSLSSGGEAEQFF. Full variable domain (rest looked up from reference TRBV7-3 and TRBJ2-1): GAGVSQTPSNKVTEKGKYVELRCDPISGHTALYWYRQSLGQGPEFLIYFQGTGAADDSGLPNDRFFAVRPEGSVSTLKIQRTERGDSAVYLCASSLSSGGEAEQFFGPGTRLTVL.

This clone was recorded many times. The read terminates 3 residues ahead of where the CDR3 ends, so the germline J gene completes it. This chain links TRBV7-2 with TRBJ2-1; tentative D call: TRBD2 (6 bases). Germline-derived CDR1 and CDR2 are SGHTA and FQGNSA. V was cut by 5 bases and J by 5 bases, with 16 bases left in between. The CDR3 covers 15 residues. The CDR3 sequence: CASSPSPGLHNEQFF. The sequenced part of the CDR3 DNA is TGTGCCAGCAGCCCCTCCCCGGGACTTCACAATGAG.

This clone has a count of ten or more. With the read ending 3 residues before the CDR3 end, the germline J gene is used to fill in that end. The V and J genes are TRBV7-2 and TRBJ2-1, with TRBD1 matching 8 bases. The CDR3 totals 15 residues. The ends lost 4 bases at V and 9 bases at J; junction bases unmatched: 11. Germline loops: CDR1 SGHTA, CDR2 FQGNSA. The sequenced part of the CDR3 DNA is TGTGCCAGCAGCTCCGGGACAGGCAGATCGGCTGAG. It yields the protein CASSSGTGRSAE. The full-length CDR3 reads as CASSSGTGRSAEQFF.

This clone was found many times. The sequence runs out 3 residues before the end of the CDR3; the remainder is reconstructed from the germline J gene. The V and J genes are TRBV2 and TRBJ2-5; D not certain. The CDR3 runs to 16 residues. The ends were cut back, 4 bases at V and 1 base at J, with 16 bases in the middle. Looked up from germline, CDR1 is SNHLY and CDR2 is FYNNEI. CDR3 DNA (partial): TGTGCCAGCAGTGTGTTTATAAGGGTTGGCCAAGAGACC. Its protein product is CASSVFIRVGQET. The full CDR3 protein is CASSVFIRVGQETQYF. The full variable domain, completed using reference TRBV2 and TRBJ2-5, is EPEVTQTPSHQVTQMGQEVILRCVPISNHLYFYWYRQILGQKVEFLVSFYNNEISEKSEIFDDQFSVERPDGSNFTLKIRSTKLEDSAMYFCASSVFIRVGQETQYFGPGTRLLVL.

This clone showed up many times. The sequenced part of the CDR3 DNA is TGTGCCAGCAGCTTAGGGGCAGGCTCCTACGAG. It translates to CASSLGAGSYE. The entire CDR3 protein reads CASSLGAGSYEQYF. The chain couples TRBV7-8 to TRBJ2-7; D remains unclear. The read ends 3 residues before the CDR3 terminus; that terminus is restored from the germline J gene. Looked up from germline, CDR1 is SGHVS and CDR2 is FQNEAQ. Trimming removed 1 base at V and 0 bases at J, with 7 bases between. CDR3 size: 14 residues.

This clone was seen at least ten times. Coverage ceases 3 residues before the CDR3 finishes, and the germline J gene fills in the end. The J gene is TRBJ2-2, the V gene TRBV11-3, with a possible D match to TRBD2 (6 bases). The ends were cut back, 5 bases at V and 6 bases at J, with 10 bases in the middle. The CDR3 covers 13 residues. Germline assignment: CDR1 SGHNT and CDR2 YENEEA. CDR3 bases read: TGTGCCAGCAGCCCAAGCGGGTCCGGGGAG. It is translated as CASSPSGSGE. In full, the CDR3 reads CASSPSGSGELFF. Full variable domain (rest looked up from reference TRBV11-3 and TRBJ2-2): EAGVVQSPRYKIIEKKQPVAFWCNPISGHNTLYWYLQNLGQGPELLIRYENEEAVDDSQLPKDRFSAERLKGVDSTLKIQPAELGDSAVYLCASSPSGSGELFFGEGSRLTVL.